This T cell receptor (beta chain) was sequenced during a study of HIV-infected patients and healthy controls. This clonotype was counted between two and nine times. With 6 bases clipped from V and 4 bases from J, the junction kept 7 bases outside the gene matches. The CDR3 consists of 13 residues. Looked up from germline, CDR1 is SQVTM and CDR2 is ANQGSEA. TCRdb ran MiXCR on the 5' RACE reads and lists one entry per CDR3 protein. The sample records around 62,000 distinct CDR3 sequences, roughly 19% being singletons. Sequenced: CD4+ T cells from blood. The genes are TRBV29-1 and TRBJ2-3; 7 bases match TRBD1. The sequence came from a human donor in good health. The CDR3 nucleotides read TGCAGCGTCCGACCCCAGGGGGCAGATACGCAGTATTTT. Its translation: CSVRPQGADTQYF.